The 16 T cell receptor beta chains reported below all come from one sample, sequenced in a study of T cells after yellow fever vaccination. MiXCR, run by TCRdb on the 5' RACE reads, gives a single entry per CDR3 protein. The sample carries 620,000 or so distinct CDR3 sequences, more than 9% recorded once. The sequencing here drew on PBMCs, taken on the day of the yellow fever booster vaccination. These receptor sequences come from a young man who received the YFV17D yellow fever vaccine.

The gene calls are TRBV7-6 and TRBJ1-1; D is undetermined. In germline, CDR1 is SGHVS, CDR2 FNYEAQ. Between the trimmed V and J ends, which lost 5 bases and 11 bases, there was a span of 21 bases. The CDR3 is 14 amino acids. DNA for the CDR3: TGTGCCAGCAGCGCAAACCCCTCCAGCCCGGGTGCTTTCTTT. It translates to CASSANPSSPGAFF.

The chain is built from TRBV20-1 and TRBJ2-3; 14 nucleotides agree with TRBD2. Germline V gene sequence: CDR1 DFQATT, CDR2 SNEGSKA (reference sequence). This CDR3 has 12 amino acids. V dropped 6 bases and J dropped 15; count of bases not matched to a gene: 8. In nucleotides, the CDR3 is TGCAGTGCACCGGGACTAGCGGGAGTATGCTATTTT. Encoded protein: CSAPGLAGVCYF.

Ten or more counts support this clonotype. CDR3 nucleotides: TGTGCCAGCAGTTACATGGGGGTCGGAGCGGGCAGCCGCCCAGATACGCAGTATTTT. Translation: CASSYMGVGAGSRPDTQYF. The chain links TRBV6-5 to TRBJ2-3; D is perhaps TRBD2 (6 bases). CDR3 length equals 19 residues. V lost 2 bases to trimming and J lost 4 bases, with 25 bases between them. Germline V CDR1 and CDR2: MNHEY, SVGAGI.

The sample holds a few counts of this clonotype. This chain joins TRBV20-1 and TRBJ2-7; the match to TRBD1 covers 8 bases. The junction had 4 bases not matched to a gene; V was cut back by 7 bases and J by 2 bases. Germline V gene data show CDR1 as DFQATT and CDR2 as SNEGSKA (reference sequence). This CDR3 is built from 12 residues. The CDR3 sequence: CSVDRATYEQYF. CDR3 coding DNA: TGCAGTGTGGACAGGGCCACCTACGAGCAGTACTTC.

This clonotype turned up a few times. This chain connects TRBV7-8 to TRBJ2-7; the D is unclear. Germline V CDR1 and CDR2: SGHVS, FQNEAQ. Trimming cost V 1 base and J 2 bases, with 6 bases left between them. The CDR3 extends over 13 amino acids. CDR3 sequence reads: CASSLVAPYEQYF. The CDR3 nucleotides read TGTGCCAGCAGCTTAGTGGCCCCCTACGAGCAGTACTTC.

This CDR3 is CASSLGGQGVGEQYF. The CDR3 DNA sequence: TGTGCCAGCAGCTTAGGTGGACAGGGAGTGGGGGAGCAGTACTTC. V usage is TRBV7-2 and J usage is TRBJ2-7; TRBD1 agrees at 8 bases. Trimming removed 1 base from V and 7 bases from J; junction bases left unmatched: 9. This CDR3 has 15 amino acids. The germline CDR1 and CDR2 sequences are SGHTA and FQGNSA.

The chain couples TRBV12-3 or TRBV12-4 to TRBJ2-2; TRBD1 is a possible D gene (5 bases). V lost 5 bases, J lost 5 bases, and 9 bases lay in between. CDR3 length equals 13 residues. The CDR3 DNA is TGTGCCAGCAGTATACAGGAAACCGGGGAGCTGTTTTTT. This codes for CASSIQETGELFF.

The chain links TRBV29-1 to TRBJ2-6; D is possibly TRBD1 (5 bases). The V gene lost 5 bases and the J gene lost 2 bases, with 10 bases spanning the gap. This CDR3 region has 14 residues. Per germline, CDR1 SQVTM and CDR2 ANQGSEA. CDR3: CSVQKGPGANVLTF. CDR3 coding DNA: TGCAGCGTTCAGAAGGGGCCTGGGGCCAACGTCCTGACTTTC.

This clonotype was recorded only once. The chain is built from TRBV19 and TRBJ1-2; TRBD1 might be the D (6 bases). This CDR3 has 13 residues. V was pared by 5 bases and J by 8 bases, with 15 bases between. Germline V lookup: CDR1 LNHDA, CDR2 SQIVND (reference sequence). The CDR3, as DNA: TGTGCCAGTAGTCTACAGGGATTTCCGGGCTACACCTTC. Residues: CASSLQGFPGYTF.

This clonotype was picked up a small number of times. V is TRBV12-3 or TRBV12-4 and J is TRBJ2-2, with a possible D match to TRBD2 (5 bases). The CDR3 loop spans 15 amino acids. V was pared by 0 bases and J by 4 bases, with 9 bases between. The CDR3 spells CASSLAGRATGELFF. The CDR3 DNA reads as TGTGCCAGCAGTTTAGCGGGGAGAGCCACCGGGGAGCTGTTTTTT.

The CDR3 sequence: CASSPSGRIGETQYF. CDR3 sequence (DNA): TGTGCCAGCAGCCCCTCCGGACGAATTGGGGAGACCCAGTACTTC. The V and J genes are TRBV3-1 and TRBJ2-5; D is uncertain. This CDR3 contains 15 residues. Germline V gene sequence: CDR1 LGHDT, CDR2 YNNKEL (reference sequence). Trimming cost V 4 bases and J 5 bases, with 17 bases left between them.

This chain uses TRBV27 with TRBJ2-3; 13 bases fit TRBD2. Germline V lookup: CDR1 MNHEY, CDR2 SMNVEV (reference sequence). The CDR3 has 17 amino acids. After removal of 6 bases from V and 4 bases from J, the junction contained 10 bases not matched to a gene. The CDR3 here is CASSLGPGLAGSDTQYF. The CDR3 nucleotides are TGTGCCAGCAGCTTAGGTCCGGGACTAGCGGGGTCAGATACGCAGTATTTT.

This clonotype was seen only a few times. The chain uses TRBV20-1 and TRBJ2-1; D possibly corresponds to TRBD2 (5 bases). In germline, CDR1 is DFQATT, CDR2 SNEGSKA (reference sequence). The V gene lost 7 bases and the J gene lost 7 bases, with 14 bases spanning the gap. The CDR3 is 12 residues long. Here the CDR3 DNA reads TGCAGTGTGTACGGGAATAGTAATGAGCAGTTCTTC. It specifies CSVYGNSNEQFF.

This clonotype was seen many times. V gene TRBV27 combines with J gene TRBJ2-7, with TRBD2 identical over 9 bases. The CDR3 extends over 15 amino acids. Germline trimming cut 3 bases from V and 2 bases from J; bases unmatched to any gene: 5. Germline CDR1 is MNHEY and CDR2 is SMNVEV (reference sequence). CDR3 bases: TGTGCCAGCAGTTTTTCTGCGGGAGGGCCCTACGAGCAGTACTTC. It yields the protein CASSFSAGGPYEQYF.

This clonotype was counted only a few times. This chain joins TRBV5-4 and TRBJ2-3; possibly TRBD2 for D (6 bases). V lost 4 bases and J lost 4, with 19 bases in between. CDR1 and CDR2 (germline): SGHNT, YYREEE (reference sequence). The CDR3 totals 16 residues. The CDR3 spells CASSRRLLGGADTQYF. CDR3 in DNA: TGTGCCAGCAGCCGCCGACTCCTCGGAGGGGCAGATACGCAGTATTTT. The variable domain in full, completed from reference TRBV5-4 and TRBJ2-3, reads ETGVTQSPTHLIKTRGQQVTLRCSSQSGHNTVSWYQQALGQGPQFIFQYYREEENGRGNFPPRFSGLQFPNYSSELNVNALELDDSALYLCASSRRLLGGADTQYFGPGTRLTVL.

This clonotype was seen more than once but under ten times. This sequence joins TRBV20-1 and TRBJ2-3, with 7 bases that match TRBD1. The CDR3 has 16 residues. J gave up 1 base and V 4 bases, and 11 bases lay outside the gene matches. Germline V gene lookup returns CDR1 DFQATT and CDR2 SNEGSKA (reference sequence). The CDR3 is CSAKGAGGLGTDTQYF. In DNA form, the CDR3 reads TGCAGTGCTAAGGGGGCGGGCGGGCTCGGCACAGATACGCAGTATTTT.